Shown below are 11 T cell receptor beta chains from a single sample sequenced in a study of OX40 agonist ivuxolimab in advanced cancers. Using immunoSEQ multiplex PCR, the repertoire was profiled, and TCRdb retains in-frame clones only, with some absent. The table has tens of thousands of clones, 86% seen once. The sequencing used CD4+ or CD8+ T cells sorted from blood, collected in a trial of the OX40 agonist ivuxolimab. Receptors were obtained from an adult with an advanced solid tumor such as melanoma, head and neck, liver or kidney cancer.

This clone was seen a few times. This chain links TRBV10-3 with TRBJ2-3; D is ambiguous. This CDR3 is 13 amino acids long. Per germline, CDR1 ENHRY and CDR2 SYGVKD. V gave up 8 bases and J gave up 0 bases, with 9 bases separating them. CDR3 sequence: CAISTRSTDTQYF. CDR3 coding DNA: TGTGCCATCTCGACACGAAGCACAGATACGCAGTATTTT.

V usage is TRBV7-2 and J usage is TRBJ2-1; TRBD2 is a possible D gene (6 bases). The CDR3 totals 16 residues. Trimming removed 4 bases from V and 0 bases from J, with 13 bases in between. Germline V lookup: CDR1 SGHTA, CDR2 FQGNSA. For the CDR3, the DNA is TGTGCCAGCAGCTGGACTACGATCTCCTCCTACAATGAGCAGTTCTTC. It codes for CASSWTTISSYNEQFF.

The J gene is TRBJ2-7, the V gene TRBV11-2; D gene uncertain. This CDR3 is built from 15 residues. V lost 0 bases, J lost 0 bases, and 9 bases lay in between. Germline assignment: CDR1 SGHAT and CDR2 FQNNGV. The CDR3 loop reads CASSLEGIFSYEQYF. The DNA for the CDR3 is TGTGCCAGCAGCTTAGAAGGGATTTTCTCCTACGAGCAGTACTTC.

The J gene is TRBJ2-7, the V gene TRBV4-3, with 8 bases identical to TRBD1. CDR3 length: 16 amino acids. CDR1 is LGHNA and CDR2 is YSLEER in the germline V gene. V trimming: 3 bases; J trimming: 1 base; junction bases outside the gene matches: 8. The CDR3 nucleotides are TGCGCCAGCAGCCAGGGGCTCGGGACAGGATCCTACGAGCAGTACTTC. Its translation: CASSQGLGTGSYEQYF.

CDR3 sequence: CSVGDRLLRNEQFF. The CDR3 bases are TGCAGCGTTGGGGACAGACTCCTTAGGAATGAGCAGTTCTTC. The chain has TRBV29-1 and TRBJ2-1, with 7 nucleotides matching TRBD1. The length of the CDR3 is 14 residues. The germline gives CDR1 SQVTM, CDR2 ANQGSEA. V shed 4 bases and J 7 bases; nucleotides not matched to a gene: 10.

The V gene is TRBV6-6, the J gene TRBJ2-7; D remains ambiguous. CDR1 MNHNY and CDR2 SVGAGI come from the germline V gene (reference sequence). With 6 bases removed from V and 6 bases from J, the gap between germline ends came to 15 bases. This CDR3 contains 13 residues. Here the CDR3 reads CASSPGYDPEQYF. DNA of the CDR3: TGTGCCAGCAGCCCGGGTTACGATCCCGAGCAGTACTTC.

This rearrangement joins TRBV7-2 to TRBJ1-4; D not certain. From germline, CDR1 is SGHTA and CDR2 FQGNSA. The ends were cut back, 8 bases at V and 8 bases at J, with 15 bases in the middle. CDR3 length: 13 residues. This chain's CDR3 is CASAQRAGEKLFF. The CDR3 DNA reads as TGTGCCAGCGCACAAAGGGCTGGCGAAAAACTGTTTTTT. The full variable domain, rest sourced from reference TRBV7-2 and TRBJ1-4, is GAGVSQSPSNKVTEKGKDVELRCDPISGHTALYWYRQSLGQGLEFLIYFQGNSAPDKSGLPSDRFSAERTGGSVSTLTIQRTQQEDSAVYLCASAQRAGEKLFFGSGTQLSVL.

This chain uses TRBV5-6 with TRBJ2-5; D not certain. The CDR3 contains 13 residues. The germline V and J ends were trimmed by 0 bases and 4 bases, with 7 bases remaining between them. Per germline, CDR1 SGHDT and CDR2 YYEEEE. The chain's CDR3 is CASSLGVGETQYF. CDR3 bases: TGTGCCAGCAGCTTGGGGGTGGGAGAGACCCAGTACTTC.

The chain uses TRBV12-5 and TRBJ2-2, with 8 bases that match TRBD1. Germline lookup yields CDR1 LGHNT and CDR2 FRNRAP. There are 16 residues in the CDR3. V was clipped by 6 bases and J by 4 bases; unmatched bases: 10. This CDR3 is CASGRRQGLVTGELFF. DNA of the CDR3: TGTGCTAGTGGGAGACGACAGGGGCTAGTCACCGGGGAGCTGTTTTTT.

J is TRBJ2-3 and V is TRBV11-3; D is perhaps TRBD2 (5 bases). The CDR3 has 13 amino acids. V lost 0 bases and J lost 4, with 5 bases in between. Germline V gene lookup returns CDR1 SGHNT and CDR2 YENEEA. CDR3 sequence reads: CASSLELADTQYF. In DNA form, the CDR3 reads TGTGCCAGCAGCTTAGAACTAGCAGATACGCAGTATTTT.

This clone was observed a single time. The chain has TRBV2 and TRBJ1-1; possibly TRBD1 for D (5 bases). Trimming took off 7 bases at V and 2 bases at J, with 11 bases between the two ends. The CDR3 runs 13 residues. Germline lookup yields CDR1 SNHLY and CDR2 FYNNEI. This chain's CDR3 is CASKTQVNTEAFF. The CDR3 nucleotides are TGTGCCAGCAAGACACAGGTTAACACTGAAGCTTTCTTT.